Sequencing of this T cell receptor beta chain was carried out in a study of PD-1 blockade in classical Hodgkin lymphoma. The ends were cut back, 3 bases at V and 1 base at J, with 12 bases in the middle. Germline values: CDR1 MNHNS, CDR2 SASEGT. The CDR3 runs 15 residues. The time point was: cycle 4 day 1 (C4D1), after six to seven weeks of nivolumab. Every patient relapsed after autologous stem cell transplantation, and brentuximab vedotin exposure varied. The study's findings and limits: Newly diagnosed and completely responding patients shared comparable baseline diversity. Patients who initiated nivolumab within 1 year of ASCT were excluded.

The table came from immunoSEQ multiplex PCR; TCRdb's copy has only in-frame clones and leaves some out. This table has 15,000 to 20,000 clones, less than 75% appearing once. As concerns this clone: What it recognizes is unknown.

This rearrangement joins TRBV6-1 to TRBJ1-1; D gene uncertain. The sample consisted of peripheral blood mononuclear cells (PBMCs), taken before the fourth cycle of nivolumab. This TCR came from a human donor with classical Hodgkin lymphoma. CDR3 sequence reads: CASSDPLWGNTEAFF. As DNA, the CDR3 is TGTGCCAGCAGTGACCCGTTGTGGGGGAACACTGAAGCTTTCTTT.